These 7 T cell receptor beta chains came from one sample sequenced in a study of blood T cells in healthy people across ages (dated by TCRdb to about 2015). Library creation used 5' RACE. Data came from an Illumina HiSeq 2500. A second roughly 7 to 11 cycle PCR used a sample-barcoded 5' primer and a J-beta primer mix. TCRdb reran the public reads through fastp at Q25 and MiXCR, keeping productive beta chains. Every distinct CDR3 protein forms one entry, paired with its most common genes and DNA. The table for this sample lists about 720,000 distinct CDR3 sequences; 22% of them were counted only once. The ten largest clones take up 20% to 25% of the sample. Input material: blood. The receptors shown here come from a man in his sixties or seventies in good health.

The chain links TRBV6-1 to TRBJ1-4; TRBD1 is a possible D gene (6 bases). With 3 bases removed from V and 8 bases from J, the gap between germline ends came to 16 bases. Germline CDR1 MNHNS, CDR2 SASEGT. This CDR3 is 15 amino acids long. CDR3: CASSDPGGLREKLFF. The CDR3 coding sequence is TGTGCCAGCAGTGACCCCGGGGGGCTGAGAGAAAAACTGTTTTTT.

The rearrangement uses TRBV20-1 and TRBJ1-1; 9 nucleotides match TRBD1. The CDR3 runs 18 residues. Germline V CDR1 and CDR2: DFQATT, SNEGSKA (reference sequence). V trimming: 1 base; J trimming: 4 bases; junction bases outside the gene matches: 16. CDR3 nucleotides: TGCAGTGCTAGAGGCCTGACAGGGGGAAGGCTTCCGGGCACTGAAGCTTTCTTT. It encodes CSARGLTGGRLPGTEAFF.

This clonotype showed up just a few times. J is TRBJ2-7 and V is TRBV12-5; D is possibly TRBD2 (7 bases). CDR3 size: 13 residues. The V and J ends lost 2 bases and 10 bases respectively, with 15 bases between them. CDR1 and CDR2 from the germline V gene are LGHNT and FRNRAP. The CDR3 region is CASGLSPAGAQYF. CDR3 nucleotide sequence: TGTGCTAGTGGTTTGTCCCCGGCGGGGGCCCAGTACTTC.

The chain has TRBV28 and TRBJ2-4; D is unresolved. Germline values: CDR1 MDHEN, CDR2 SYDVKM. The CDR3 runs to 16 residues. V gave up 3 bases and J gave up 0 bases, with 12 bases separating them. In nucleotides, the CDR3 is TGTGCCAGCAGTTTGCAGAGACGTGTAGCCAAAAACATTCAGTACTTC. This encodes CASSLQRRVAKNIQYF.

This sequence joins TRBV6-1 and TRBJ1-4; D is unresolved. Looked up from germline, CDR1 is MNHNS and CDR2 is SASEGT. The CDR3 loop spans 12 amino acids. Trimming cost V 6 bases and J 8 bases, with 10 bases left between them. Here the CDR3 DNA reads TGTGCCAGCAGGGAACGGCGAGAAAAACTGTTTTTT. This translates into CASRERREKLFF.

Only a few counts were recorded for this clonotype. The chain recombines TRBV30 with TRBJ1-1, with D perhaps TRBD1 (5 bases). V lost 3 bases, J lost 0 bases, and 20 bases lay in between. The CDR3 is 17 residues long. The V gene's germline CDR1 is GTSNPN and CDR2 SVGIG (reference sequence). The CDR3 DNA reads TGTGCCTGGAGCCAATGGGGGTTAGGCCTTATGAACACTGAAGCTTTCTTT. It encodes CAWSQWGLGLMNTEAFF.

The chain couples TRBV10-1 to TRBJ2-1; D uncertain. TRBJ2-7 matches the DNA end more closely, so the J call is doubtful. Germline lookup yields CDR1 WNHNN and CDR2 SYGVQD (reference sequence). The CDR3 totals 12 residues. As DNA, the CDR3 is TGCGCCAGCAGTCCAGACCCGTACGAGCAGTACTTC. This encodes CASSPDPYEQYF.